The 18 T cell receptor beta chains below were found in one sample sequenced in a study of T cell responses to AZD1222 COVID-19 vaccine. Sequencing was performed with immunoSEQ multiplex PCR; in TCRdb, only in-frame clones are kept and a portion is missing. The sample carries about 55,000 clones, 70% to 90% recorded once. Sequencing used peripheral blood, obtained on day 0 of AZD1222 vaccination. These receptors all come from an adult in good health.

The rearrangement joins TRBV5-1 to TRBJ1-3, with D unclear. The CDR3 spans 14 residues. The V and J ends lost 1 base and 4 bases respectively, with 9 bases between them. Germline assignment: CDR1 SGHRS and CDR2 YFSETQ. The CDR3 is CASSLSSAGNTIYF. The CDR3 DNA reads as TGCGCCAGCAGCTTGAGTTCGGCCGGAAACACCATATATTTT.

This chain joins TRBV15 and TRBJ2-1, with 10 bases identical to TRBD2. The CDR3 contains 15 residues. J gave up 4 bases and V 5 bases, and 5 bases lay outside the gene matches. In germline, CDR1 is LNHNV, CDR2 YYDKDF (reference sequence). The CDR3 loop is CATSGGLARYNEQFF. Here the CDR3 DNA reads TGTGCCACCAGCGGGGGACTAGCGAGATACAATGAGCAGTTCTTC.

The V gene is TRBV10-3, the J gene TRBJ2-3, with TRBD2 as a possible D gene (5 bases). The CDR3 runs to 14 residues. CDR1 is ENHRY and CDR2 is SYGVKD in the germline V gene. The V end was cut by 0 bases, the J end by 4 bases, with 8 bases between. The CDR3 reads CAISESTRSDTQYF. CDR3 nucleotides: TGTGCCATCAGTGAGTCCACTAGATCAGATACGCAGTATTTT.

The sample holds one count of this clone. The chain links TRBV15 to TRBJ2-1; TRBD2 matches 11 bases. The V gene end was trimmed by 0 bases and the J gene end by 1 base; junction bases not matched to a gene: 2. In germline, CDR1 is LNHNV, CDR2 YYDKDF (reference sequence). The CDR3 spans 17 residues. This CDR3 is CATSREASGRSYNEQFF. The CDR3 DNA reads TGTGCCACCAGCAGAGAGGCTAGCGGGAGGTCCTACAATGAGCAGTTCTTC.

The chain employs TRBV6-2 or TRBV6-3 and TRBJ1-5, with D unclear. The germline V gene encodes CDR1 MNHEY and CDR2 SVGEGT. Trimming took off 3 bases at V and 3 bases at J, with 12 bases between the two ends. This CDR3 has 15 residues. The CDR3 sequence: CASSYRTAFNQPQHF. As DNA, the CDR3 is TGTGCCAGCAGTTATCGGACTGCTTTCAATCAGCCCCAGCATTTT.

The J gene is TRBJ1-2, the V gene TRBV28, with 9 positions matching TRBD1. The CDR3 sequence is 14 residues long. V was pared by 4 bases and J by 6 bases, with 6 bases of the junction left unmatched. CDR1 is MDHEN and CDR2 is SYDVKM in the germline V gene. Here the CDR3 DNA reads TGTGCCAGCAGTTCCTACAGGGGGCGGGATGGCTACACCTTC. Translating gives CASSSYRGRDGYTF.

This chain joins TRBV11-3 and TRBJ2-3; 9 bases match TRBD2. The germline V gene has CDR1 SGHNT and CDR2 YENEEA. There are 15 residues in the CDR3. V shed 1 base and J 5 bases; nucleotides not matched to a gene: 4. In DNA form, the CDR3 reads TGTGCCAGCAGCTTAGGCGGCGGGAGGGGAGATACGCAGTATTTT. This codes for CASSLGGGRGDTQYF.

The chain recombines TRBV5-4 with TRBJ2-3; D gene unclear. The CDR3 runs 12 residues. The germline V and J ends were trimmed by 0 bases and 9 bases, with 8 bases remaining between them. Per the germline V gene, CDR1 is SGHNT and CDR2 is YYREEE (reference sequence). CDR3 region: CASSLEMYTQYF. CDR3 DNA sequence: TGTGCCAGCAGCTTGGAGATGTACACGCAGTATTTT. The variable domain in full, with the rest retrieved from reference TRBV5-4 and TRBJ2-3, is ETGVTQSPTHLIKTRGQQVTLRCSSQSGHNTVSWYQQALGQGPQFIFQYYREEENGRGNFPPRFSGLQFPNYSSELNVNALELDDSALYLCASSLEMYTQYFGPGTRLTVL.

The V gene is TRBV30, the J gene TRBJ1-6, with 10 nucleotides matching TRBD1. CDR3 size: 18 residues. The junction had 16 bases not matched to a gene; V was cut back by 2 bases and J by 9 bases. CDR1 GTSNPN and CDR2 SVGIG come from the germline V gene (reference sequence). CDR3: CAWSHRGVGTGVFSPLHF. CDR3 nucleotide sequence: TGTGCCTGGAGTCACAGGGGGGTAGGGACAGGGGTGTTTTCACCCCTCCACTTT.

V usage is TRBV18 and J usage is TRBJ2-3, with a tentative D call TRBD2 (6 bases). The CDR3 runs 15 residues. Germline values: CDR1 KGHSH, CDR2 LQKENI. Trimming removed 3 bases at V and 1 base at J, with 11 bases between. The CDR3 coding sequence is TGTGCCAGCTCACCCTTCGGGAGTGGCACAGATACGCAGTATTTT. Translated: CASSPFGSGTDTQYF.

V and J are TRBV7-8 and TRBJ1-1; D remains unclear. With 0 bases removed from V and 1 base from J, the gap between germline ends came to 12 bases. The CDR3 has 16 amino acids. The germline gives CDR1 SGHVS, CDR2 FQNEAQ. The DNA for the CDR3 is TGTGCCAGCAGCTTAGCGACTGGCGGTCCGAACACTGAAGCTTTCTTT. It encodes CASSLATGGPNTEAFF.

The chain couples TRBV6-1 to TRBJ2-3; 8 bases line up with TRBD2. V lost 2 bases, J lost 3 bases, and 7 bases stayed unmatched. CDR1 MNHNS and CDR2 SASEGT come from the germline V gene. This CDR3 has 16 residues. In nucleotides, the CDR3 is TGTGCCAGCAGTGAAAGCGGGAGTGGGTTTACAGATACGCAGTATTTT. This translates into CASSESGSGFTDTQYF.

V is TRBV7-2 and J is TRBJ1-5; D is ambiguous. V was pared by 5 bases and J by 4 bases, with 6 bases between. The CDR3 spans 12 residues. Germline loops: CDR1 SGHTA, CDR2 FQGNSA. The CDR3, as DNA: TGTGCCAGCAGCATCAGTAATCAGCCCCAGCATTTT. Its protein product is CASSISNQPQHF.

V and J are TRBV30 and TRBJ2-2, with D tentatively TRBD2 (6 bases). Germline CDR1 GTSNPN, CDR2 SVGIG (reference sequence). The CDR3 sequence is 14 residues long. Trimming left V 4 bases short and J 2 bases short, with 11 bases between. The CDR3 DNA sequence: TGTGCCTGGAAGAGGGACTTCAACACCGGGGAGCTGTTTTTT. Translating gives CAWKRDFNTGELFF.

V is TRBV18 and J is TRBJ1-5, with 10 bases matching TRBD1. V was clipped by 3 bases and J by 1 base; unmatched bases: 3. Germline CDR1 reads KGHSH; CDR2 reads LQKENI. The CDR3 totals 16 residues. For the CDR3, the DNA is TGTGCCAGCTCACCCTTGGGACAGGGGAGCAATCAGCCCCAGCATTTT. Translating it yields CASSPLGQGSNQPQHF. Variable domain in full (rest from reference TRBV18 and TRBJ1-5): NAGVMQNPRHLVRRRGQEARLRCSPMKGHSHVYWYRQLPEEGLKFMVYLQKENIIDESGMPKERFSAEFPKEGPSILRIQQVVRGDSAAYFCASSPLGQGSNQPQHFGDGTRLSIL.

The chain carries TRBV5-1 and TRBJ2-3; D gene ambiguous. There are 14 residues in the CDR3. Trimming left V 0 bases short and J 6 bases short, with 11 bases between. CDR1 and CDR2 (germline): SGHRS, YFSETQ. For the CDR3, the DNA is TGCGCCAGCAGCTTGGATGGACCGTGGGATACGCAGTATTTT. Amino acid sequence: CASSLDGPWDTQYF.

V and J are TRBV21-1 and TRBJ1-2; the table's D gene call, TRBD1, was not cross checked with the DNA. TRBV21-1 is recorded as a pseudogene. The CDR3 extends over 20 amino acids. The CDR3 region has the DNA TGTGCCAGCAGCACTACCCGAAGGGACAGGGGTCCTACAGCTAACTATGGCTACACCTTC. It yields the protein CASSTTRRDRGPTANYGYTF.

This clone was found once. The rearrangement joins TRBV2 to TRBJ2-7, with D perhaps TRBD1 or TRBD2 (5 bases each). The CDR3 runs to 14 residues. From germline, CDR1 is SNHLY and CDR2 FYNNEI. Between the trimmed V and J ends, which lost 6 bases and 3 bases, there was a span of 15 bases. DNA of the CDR3: TGTGCCAGCAGCCCCGGGACGAAGTTCTACGAGCAGTACTTC. Translating gives CASSPGTKFYEQYF.